This T cell receptor (beta chain) was profiled in a study of CD8 T cells in Susac syndrome. CD8+ and CD4+ T cells from blood underwent TCR beta sequencing. Age- and sex-matched healthy donors served as the control group. The V gene's germline CDR1 is LNHNV and CDR2 YYDKDF (reference sequence). The CDR3 sequence is 14 residues long. V was pared by 8 bases and J by 5 bases, with 9 bases of the junction left unmatched. About this clonotype: Its antigen is not identified.

Points from the study as a whole: The study conceded that relatively few individuals underwent its TCR sequencing and HLA analysis.

With random hexamers, reverse transcription was performed on roughly 0.5 to 1 ug of RNA. With immunoSEQ multiplex PCR, TCR beta CDR3 was amplified across 54 Vbeta and 13 Jbeta. TCRdb itself ran the immunoSEQ multiplex PCR reads through MiXCR, one entry per CDR3 protein. Counted here are 53,000 or so distinct CDR3 sequences, 93% occurring once; the ten biggest clones make up roughly 0.52%. V is TRBV15 and J is TRBJ2-5; 9 bases map to TRBD2. This TCR was sampled from a human donor in good health. Sequencing was performed on CD8+ T cells from PBMCs. CDR3 in amino acids: CATAAGTSRETQYF. The CDR3 DNA sequence: TGTGCCACCGCCGCCGGGACTAGCCGGGAGACCCAGTACTTC.